Sequencing of this T cell receptor (beta chain) was carried out in a study of metastatic and nonmetastatic thyroid tumors. Whole-study context: Repertoire comparison spanned blood and tumor or nodule tissue of malignant and benign thyroid patients.

CDR1 and CDR2 (germline): SEHNR, FQNEAQ (reference sequence). This CDR3 contains 14 residues. Trimming took 6 bases from V and 1 from J; bases not matched to a gene: 5. This clone has ten or more counts. Different DNA sequences within this sample yield the same CDR3. No treatment of any kind had been given to any patient before thyroid surgery. From the PCR reads, TCRdb re-called clones with MiXCR. This sample yields over 65,000 clones, of which around 13% are seen a single time; approximately 10% belongs to the top ten. Sequencing used tumor tissue. The sequence was collected from a female donor with papillary thyroid cancer or a benign thyroid nodule (not recorded which). Some clones in this sample may be carry-over from other donors' samples. J is TRBJ2-5 and V is TRBV7-9; 7 nucleotides align to TRBD2. The CDR3 DNA follows: TGTGCCAGCAGGTCAAGCGGGACCCAAGAGACCCAGTACTTC. It translates to CASRSSGTQETQYF.